This T cell receptor beta chain was captured by sequencing in a study of blood T cells in healthy people across ages. Then a second PCR, running roughly 7 to 11 cycles, was carried out with a sample-barcoded 5' primer and a J-beta primer mix. One entry per CDR3 protein results from TCRdb running MiXCR on the 5' RACE reads. Found here are 700,000 to 900,000 distinct CDR3 sequences, 20% to 30% of them singletons; the top ten hold about 3%. The authors drew 7.5 to 10 milliliters of peripheral blood from each donor. The same specimen was also included in a second study, on T cells of mothers and their children. That study adds: The TCR beta CDR3 read count exceeded 8.5 million for each mother and was 2.5 million to 3 million for each child.

The receptor's source is a boy younger than 18 in good health. The sample taken for sequencing was blood.

The CDR3, as DNA: TGTGCCTGGAGTGTCACCAGGGGACAAGAGACCCAGTACTTC. Its translation: CAWSVTRGQETQYF. V and J are TRBV30 and TRBJ2-5; D possibly corresponds to TRBD1 (6 bases). The V and J ends lost 0 bases and 2 bases respectively, with 10 bases between them. Germline V gene lookup returns CDR1 GTSNPN and CDR2 SVGIG (reference sequence). The CDR3 extends over 14 amino acids.